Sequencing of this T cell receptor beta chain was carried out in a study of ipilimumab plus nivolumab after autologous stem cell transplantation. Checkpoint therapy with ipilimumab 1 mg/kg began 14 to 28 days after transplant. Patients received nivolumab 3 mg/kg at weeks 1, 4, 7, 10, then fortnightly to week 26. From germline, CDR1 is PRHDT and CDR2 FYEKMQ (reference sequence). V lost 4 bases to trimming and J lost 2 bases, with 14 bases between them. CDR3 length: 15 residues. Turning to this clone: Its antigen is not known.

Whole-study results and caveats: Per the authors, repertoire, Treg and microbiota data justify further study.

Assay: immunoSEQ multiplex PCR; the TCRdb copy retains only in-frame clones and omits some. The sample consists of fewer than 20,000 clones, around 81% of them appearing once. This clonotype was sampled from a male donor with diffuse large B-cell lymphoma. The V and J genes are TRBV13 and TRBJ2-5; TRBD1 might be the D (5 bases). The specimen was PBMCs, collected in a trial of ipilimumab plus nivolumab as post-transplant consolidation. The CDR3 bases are TGTGCCAGCAGCTACCGGCGACAGTCTCAAGAGACCCAGTACTTC. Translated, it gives CASSYRRQSQETQYF.